This T cell receptor (beta chain) is drawn from a study of neoadjuvant anti-PD-1 for oral cavity cancer. Study information: Non-progressing patients received a fourth nivolumab dose near day 43, then surgery on days 50-56. Study-wide results and caveats: PBMC Gini-index clonality exceeded responders' in non-responders post-nivolumab.

Clones were read by immunoSEQ multiplex PCR, and TCRdb kept only the in-frame ones, dropping some. The sample has roughly 32,000 clones; approximately 80% are singletons. A remark on this clone: Its antigen remains unidentified.

Indicated time point: after neoadjuvant nivolumab, at surgical resection. This receptor was identified in a person aged 35-79 years with oral cavity squamous cell carcinoma. The specimen was PBMCs, collected after nivolumab (anti-PD-1) treatment.

The chain's CDR3 is CASSSLAGSYNEQFF. The CDR3 bases are TGTGCCAGCAGCTCTCTAGCGGGGTCGTACAATGAGCAGTTCTTC. The chain employs TRBV6-1 and TRBJ2-1; TRBD2 matches 9 bases. Germline loops: CDR1 MNHNS, CDR2 SASEGT. The CDR3 is 15 amino acids. Germline trimming cut 6 bases from V and 4 bases from J; bases unmatched to any gene: 7.